A selection of T cell receptor beta chains follows, all from one sample in a study of cytomegalovirus exposure and HLA in healthy donors. The data were produced by immunoSEQ multiplex PCR, yet TCRdb's version contains in-frame clones alone and is incomplete. The repertoire consists of about 120,000 clones, with roughly 80% occurring once and the leading ten covering 7.5% to 10%. The source material was PBMCs. Receptors were obtained from a female donor in good health and CMV-seropositive. Each CDR3 is given with its conserved first and last residue. Size is omitted from some rows. Given values are once, few, many or a class for expanded clones.

>TRBJ2-1|TRBV6-5|.
CASSYVGAQYNEQFF
>TRBJ2-7|TRBV11-2|.
CASSFTQGQYEQYF
>TRBJ2-5|TRBV11-2|.
CASSSSGSQETQYF
>TRBJ1-4|TRBV5-1|few
CASSLAGTAIPTNEKLFF
>TRBJ1-1|TRBV25-1|.
CASSESTVLNTEAFF
>TRBJ2-5|TRBV6-5|.
CASSYASSGQETQYF
>TRBJ2-2|TRBV7-3|.
CASSPEANTGELFF
>TRBJ1-2|TRBV11-2|.
CASSLLANYGYTF
>TRBJ2-7|TRBV27|.
CASSLWGGDSSNDYEQYF
>TRBJ2-1|TRBV2|.
CASSGTGAEIKTTGQFF
>TRBJ1-2|TRBV10-3|.
CAISESARDYGYTF
>TRBJ2-3|TRBV7-7|.
CASSLLLGGTDTQYF
>TRBJ2-7|TRBV9|.
CASSVDLGPYEQYF
>TRBJ1-2|TRBV9|.
CASSPQTGPYGYTF
>TRBJ1-2|TRBV5-8|.
CASSLRLPQGSYGYTF
>TRBJ1-1|TRBV19|.
CASKTGIRGSLEAFF
>TRBJ1-6|TRBV9|.
CASSPRDSSYNSPLHF
>TRBJ2-1|TRBV7-9|.
CASSLDLRRGPSYNEQFF
>TRBJ1-2|TRBV7-2|.
CASSQGVNYGYTF
>TRBJ2-7|TRBV27|once
CASSFGQTYEQYF
>TRBJ1-1|TRBV7-8|.
CASSLGQGKVNTEAFF
>TRBJ2-3|TRBV2|.
CASRADYSTDTQYF
>TRBJ1-1|TRBV18|.
CASSQGEYTEAFF
>TRBJ2-7|TRBV18|.
CASSPSVQSYEQYF
>TRBJ1-2|TRBV4-3|few
CASSPNQTLDLYDYTF
>TRBJ2-7|TRBV5-6|.
CASSLGQGRYEQYF
>TRBJ2-7|TRBV18|once
CASLRTSGAEQYF
>TRBJ1-1|TRBV5-1|.
CASATGTGVSMNTEAFF
>TRBJ2-5|TRBV6-1|.
CASSEVGGSSETQYF
>TRBJ1-5|TRBV19|.
CASRAQPGVFQPQHF
>TRBJ1-5|TRBV29-1|.
CSAVTIGQPQHF
>TRBJ2-7|TRBV9|.
CASSPGRGAYEQYF
>TRBJ1-5|TRBV2|.
CASSDSNQPQHF
>TRBJ1-1|TRBV6-5|once
CASVARHRNTEAFF
>TRBJ2-1|TRBV7-9|.
CASSKPLSGGYNEQFF
>TRBJ2-5|TRBV7-7|.
CASSSVRGFGETQYF
>TRBJ1-1|TRBV5-1|.
CASTFGGGEVNTEAFF
>TRBJ1-1|TRBV28|.
CASSLTGNRNTEAFF
>TRBJ2-3|TRBV6-1|.
CASMRDTDTQYF
>TRBJ1-3|TRBV7-9|.
CASSLGASGNTIYF
>TRBJ1-4|TRBV4-1|.
CASSQMGRLTNEKLFF
>TRBJ2-3|TRBV7-2|.
CASSLVPLAGGPPTTQYF
>TRBJ2-2|TRBV30|.
CAWGLWLANTGELFF
>TRBJ2-5|TRBV5-1|.
CASGGTLRDQETQYF
>TRBJ2-1|TRBV4-1|.
CASSQDPLAGYNEQFF
>TRBJ2-7|TRBV10-3|.
CAISESQGLSSYEQYF
>TRBJ2-5|TRBV29-1|few
CSVGQFQETQYF
>TRBJ2-5|TRBV7-8|few
CASSWGLAIETQYF
>TRBJ1-1|TRBV13|.
CASRGGGRYTEAFF
>TRBJ1-2|TRBV6-5|.
CASSYSYQIYGYTF
>TRBJ1-5|TRBV23-1|.
CASLDRGIQPQHF
>TRBJ1-1|TRBV6-5|few
CASSYVRGTEAFF
>TRBJ2-7|TRBV7-2|.
CASSPPRQGGNYEQYF
>TRBJ2-7|TRBV6-5|.
CASSYRGGGNYEQYF
>TRBJ1-5|TRBV7-2|.
CASSFDRNSNQPQHF
>TRBJ1-5|TRBV19|.
CASSYSFNQPQHF
>TRBJ2-1|TRBV9|.
CASSTGQYNEQFF
>TRBJ2-7|TRBV18|.
CASSPRQTSDDEQYF
>TRBJ1-5|TRBV7-2|.
CASSPDRGRQPQHF
>TRBJ1-3|TRBV9|.
CASSGTRVSGNTIYF